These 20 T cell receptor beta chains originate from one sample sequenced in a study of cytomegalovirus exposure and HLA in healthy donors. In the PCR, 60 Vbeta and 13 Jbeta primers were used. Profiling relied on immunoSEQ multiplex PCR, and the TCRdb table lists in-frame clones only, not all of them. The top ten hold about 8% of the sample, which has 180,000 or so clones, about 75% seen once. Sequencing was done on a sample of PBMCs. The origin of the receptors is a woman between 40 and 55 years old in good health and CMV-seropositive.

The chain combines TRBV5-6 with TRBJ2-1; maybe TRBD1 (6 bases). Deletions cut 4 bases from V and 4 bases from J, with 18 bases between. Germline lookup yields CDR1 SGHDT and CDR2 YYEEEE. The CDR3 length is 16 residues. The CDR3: CASSVQGSLQYNEQFF. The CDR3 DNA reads TGTGCCAGCAGCGTTCAGGGGTCCCTCCAGTACAATGAGCAGTTCTTC.

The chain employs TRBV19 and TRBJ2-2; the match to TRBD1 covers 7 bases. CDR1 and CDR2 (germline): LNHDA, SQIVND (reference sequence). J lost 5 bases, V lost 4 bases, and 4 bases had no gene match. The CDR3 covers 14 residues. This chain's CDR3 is CASSTTGDTGELFF. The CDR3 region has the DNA TGTGCCAGTAGTACAACAGGGGATACCGGGGAGCTGTTTTTT.

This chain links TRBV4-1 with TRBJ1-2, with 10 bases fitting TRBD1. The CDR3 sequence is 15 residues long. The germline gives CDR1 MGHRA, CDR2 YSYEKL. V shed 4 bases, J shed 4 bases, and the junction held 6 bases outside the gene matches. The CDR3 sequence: CASSPRDRGAYGYTF. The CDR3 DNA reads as TGCGCCAGCAGCCCCCGGGACAGGGGCGCCTATGGCTACACCTTC.

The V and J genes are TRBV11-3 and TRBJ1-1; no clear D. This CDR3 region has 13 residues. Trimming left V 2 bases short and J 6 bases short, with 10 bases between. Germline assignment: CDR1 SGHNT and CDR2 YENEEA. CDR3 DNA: TGTGCCAGCAGCTTAACAGTCACGGCTGAAGCTTTCTTT. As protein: CASSLTVTAEAFF.

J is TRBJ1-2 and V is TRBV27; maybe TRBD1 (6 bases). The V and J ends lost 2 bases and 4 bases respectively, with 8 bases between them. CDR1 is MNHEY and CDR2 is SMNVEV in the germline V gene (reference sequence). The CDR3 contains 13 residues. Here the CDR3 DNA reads TGTGCCAGCAGTTTAGGACAGACCTATGGCTACACCTTC. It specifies CASSLGQTYGYTF.

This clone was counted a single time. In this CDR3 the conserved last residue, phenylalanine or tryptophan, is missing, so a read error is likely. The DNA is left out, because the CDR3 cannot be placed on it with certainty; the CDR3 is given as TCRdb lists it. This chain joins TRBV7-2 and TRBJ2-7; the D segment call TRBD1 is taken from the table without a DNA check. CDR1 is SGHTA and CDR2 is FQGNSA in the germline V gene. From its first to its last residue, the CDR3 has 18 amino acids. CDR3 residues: CASSLGRLFIFCRQGALL.

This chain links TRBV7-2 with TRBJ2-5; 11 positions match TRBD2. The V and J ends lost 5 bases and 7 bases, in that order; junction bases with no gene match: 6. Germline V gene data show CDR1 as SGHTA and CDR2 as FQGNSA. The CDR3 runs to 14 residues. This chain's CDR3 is CASSPGTSGATQYF. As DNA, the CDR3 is TGTGCCAGCAGCCCAGGGACTAGCGGAGCGACCCAGTACTTC.

As DNA, the CDR3 is TGTGCCAGCAGCTTAGGAACCGCAGGGGGCTGGGCTGAAGCTTTCTTT. This codes for CASSLGTAGGWAEAFF. The chain combines TRBV7-9 with TRBJ1-1; TRBD1 aligns across 8 bases. The CDR3 contains 16 residues. V was pared by 1 base and J by 6 bases, with 10 bases of the junction left unmatched. In germline, CDR1 is SEHNR, CDR2 FQNEAQ (reference sequence).

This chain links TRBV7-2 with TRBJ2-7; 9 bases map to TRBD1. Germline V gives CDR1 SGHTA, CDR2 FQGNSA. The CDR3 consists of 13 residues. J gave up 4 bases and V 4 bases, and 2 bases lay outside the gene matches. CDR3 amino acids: CASSWGQGYEQYF. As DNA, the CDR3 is TGTGCCAGCAGCTGGGGACAGGGTTACGAGCAGTACTTC.

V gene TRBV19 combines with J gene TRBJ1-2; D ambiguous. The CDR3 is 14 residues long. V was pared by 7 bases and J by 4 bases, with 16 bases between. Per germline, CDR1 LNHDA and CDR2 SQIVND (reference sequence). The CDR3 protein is CASTEASAFYGYTF. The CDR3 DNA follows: TGTGCCAGTACAGAGGCCTCGGCGTTCTATGGCTACACCTTC.

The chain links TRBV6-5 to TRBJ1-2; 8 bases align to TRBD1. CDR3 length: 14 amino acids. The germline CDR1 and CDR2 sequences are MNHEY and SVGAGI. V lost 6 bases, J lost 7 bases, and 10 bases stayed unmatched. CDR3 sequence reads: CASRPTGGDAGYTF. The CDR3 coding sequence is TGTGCCAGCAGGCCCACAGGGGGTGACGCTGGCTACACCTTC.

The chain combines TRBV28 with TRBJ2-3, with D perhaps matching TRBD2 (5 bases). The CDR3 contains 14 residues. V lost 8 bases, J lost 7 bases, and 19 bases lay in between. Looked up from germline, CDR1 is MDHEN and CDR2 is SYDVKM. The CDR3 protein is CASLNWRPPYTQYF. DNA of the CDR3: TGTGCCAGCTTAAACTGGAGGCCCCCCTATACGCAGTATTTT. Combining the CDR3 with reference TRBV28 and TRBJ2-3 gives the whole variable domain DVKVTQSSRYLVKRTGEKVFLECVQDMDHENMFWYRQDPGLGLRLIYFSYDVKMKEKGDIPEGYSVSREKKERFSLILESASTNQTSMYLCASLNWRPPYTQYFGPGTRLTVL.

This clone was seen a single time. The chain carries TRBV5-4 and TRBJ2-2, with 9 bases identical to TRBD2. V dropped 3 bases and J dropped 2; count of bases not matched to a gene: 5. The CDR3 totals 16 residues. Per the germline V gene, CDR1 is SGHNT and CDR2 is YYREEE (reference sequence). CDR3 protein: CASSSRREGNTGELFF. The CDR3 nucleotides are TGTGCCAGCAGCTCTCGGCGGGAGGGCAACACCGGGGAGCTGTTTTTT.

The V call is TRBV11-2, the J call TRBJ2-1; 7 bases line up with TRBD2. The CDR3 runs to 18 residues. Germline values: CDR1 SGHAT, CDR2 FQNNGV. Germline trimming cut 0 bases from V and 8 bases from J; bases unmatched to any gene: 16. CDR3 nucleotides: TGTGCCAGCAGCTTAGATACGGTCGATAGGGAGGGCCTCCATGAGCAGTTCTTC. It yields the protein CASSLDTVDREGLHEQFF.

CDR3 nucleotides: TGTGCCAGCAGGGAGCGGGAGTCGAACACCGGGGAGCTGTTTTTT. It encodes CASRERESNTGELFF. V gene TRBV7-9 combines with J gene TRBJ2-2; 8 bases map to TRBD2. CDR1 and CDR2 from the germline V gene are SEHNR and FQNEAQ (reference sequence). The CDR3 contains 15 residues. V trimming: 6 bases; J trimming: 0 bases; junction bases outside the gene matches: 3.

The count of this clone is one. As DNA, the CDR3 is TGTGCCAGCAGCGGAACCCAAGGGGGCCTGAACACCGGGGAGCTGTTTTTT. It encodes CASSGTQGGLNTGELFF. The genes are TRBV9 and TRBJ2-2; 7 bases line up with TRBD1. V lost 3 bases and J lost 1; bases outside the gene matches: 9. CDR3 size: 17 residues. Germline CDR1 reads SGDLS; CDR2 reads YYNGEE.

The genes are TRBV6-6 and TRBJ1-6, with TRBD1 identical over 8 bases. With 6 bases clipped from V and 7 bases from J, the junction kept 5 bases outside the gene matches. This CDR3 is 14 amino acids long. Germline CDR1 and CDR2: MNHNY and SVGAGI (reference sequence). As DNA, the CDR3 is TGTGCCAGCAGGTGGGGACAGGAGAATTCACCCCTCCACTTT. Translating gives CASRWGQENSPLHF.

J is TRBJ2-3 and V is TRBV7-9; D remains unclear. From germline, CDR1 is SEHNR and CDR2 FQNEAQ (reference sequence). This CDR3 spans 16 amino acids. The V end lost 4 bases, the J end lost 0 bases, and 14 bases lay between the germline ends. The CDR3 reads CASSSPGGTSTDTQYF. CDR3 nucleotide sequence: TGTGCCAGCAGCTCCCCCGGCGGAACTAGCACAGATACGCAGTATTTT.

The CDR3 reads CASSYSGARSYEQYF. In DNA, the CDR3 is TGTGCCAGCAGTTATAGCGGGGCCCGTTCCTACGAGCAGTACTTC. The chain links TRBV6-5 to TRBJ2-7; 8 positions match TRBD2. The CDR3 contains 15 residues. Trimming removed 3 bases from V and 1 base from J; junction bases left unmatched: 5. Per the germline V gene, CDR1 is MNHEY and CDR2 is SVGAGI.

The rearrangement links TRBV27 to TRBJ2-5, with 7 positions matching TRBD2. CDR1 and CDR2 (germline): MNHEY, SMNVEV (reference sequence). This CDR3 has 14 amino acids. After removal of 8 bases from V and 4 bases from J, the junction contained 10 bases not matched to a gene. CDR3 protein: CASGGGGDRETQYF. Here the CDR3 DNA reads TGTGCCAGCGGAGGTGGGGGGGATCGAGAGACCCAGTACTTC.